The 8 T cell receptor beta chains in this list originate from one sample, sequenced in a study of blood T cells in healthy people across ages. Combining a sample-barcoded 5' primer with a J-beta primer mix, a second PCR ran for about 7 to 11 cycles. TCRdb re-called the 5' RACE reads through MiXCR, storing one row per CDR3 protein. Of about 1.4 million distinct CDR3 sequences listed, roughly 59% are singletons. Material for sequencing was blood. All receptors derive from a man aged 18 to 35 in good health.

The CDR3 sequence: CASSLQVSSQQETQYF. CDR3 nucleotides: TGTGCCAGCAGCCTCCAAGTAAGCAGTCAGCAAGAGACCCAGTACTTC. The J gene is TRBJ2-5, the V gene TRBV4-2; D is unresolved. The CDR3 is 16 amino acids. Per the germline V gene, CDR1 is LGHNA and CDR2 is YNFKEQ. V was pared by 4 bases and J by 2 bases, with 17 bases between.

This clonotype was counted a few times. The chain recombines TRBV15 with TRBJ2-3, with a possible D match to TRBD1 (5 bases). V gave up 3 bases and J gave up 6 bases, with 7 bases separating them. The CDR3 length is 12 residues. The germline V gene has CDR1 LNHNV and CDR2 YYDKDF (reference sequence). The CDR3 loop is CATSSHRDTQYF. The CDR3 DNA reads TGTGCCACCAGCAGCCACAGGGATACGCAGTATTTT.

This chain links TRBV29-1 with TRBJ2-3, with D perhaps matching TRBD2 (6 bases). This CDR3 is built from 14 residues. Germline V gives CDR1 SQVTM, CDR2 ANQGSEA. V lost 3 bases and J lost 1, with 11 bases in between. The CDR3 DNA sequence: TGCAGCGTTGACGGGGGAGGAGGCACAGATACGCAGTATTTT. This sequence encodes CSVDGGGGTDTQYF.

This clonotype was observed a handful of times. The J gene is TRBJ2-5, the V gene TRBV10-3; D unresolved. Per germline, CDR1 ENHRY and CDR2 SYGVKD. The V gene lost 10 bases and the J gene lost 1 base, with 16 bases spanning the gap. The CDR3 has 14 residues. The CDR3 DNA reads as TGTGCCACCTCGGACGGAAAGACCCAAGAGACCCAGTACTTC. It specifies CATSDGKTQETQYF.

The chain joins TRBV20-1 to TRBJ2-5; TRBD2 matches 11 bases. The germline V gene encodes CDR1 DFQATT and CDR2 SNEGSKA (reference sequence). Trimming cost V 3 bases and J 11 bases; bases outside gene matches: 26. The CDR3 is 19 amino acids. CDR3 DNA sequence: TGCAGTGCTAGGGGACTGACTAGCGGGAACCCCCTACATGGCAATGAGCAGTACTTC. Its protein product is CSARGLTSGNPLHGNEQYF.

The genes are TRBV4-3 and TRBJ1-6; D not resolved. The germline gives CDR1 LGHNA, CDR2 YSLEER. Trimming took off 2 bases at V and 9 bases at J, with 8 bases between the two ends. The CDR3 spans 13 residues. CDR3 bases: TGCGCCAGCAGCCAACAAAACGGTTCACCCCTCCACTTT. This sequence encodes CASSQQNGSPLHF.

The genes are TRBV6-5 and TRBJ2-1; 9 bases match TRBD1. This CDR3 is 15 amino acids long. Germline V gives CDR1 MNHEY, CDR2 SVGAGI. With V trimmed by 5 bases and J by 7 bases, 9 bases remained unmatched. The CDR3 coding sequence is TGTGCCAGCAGTACACCTGGGACAGGGAAGAATGAGCAGTTCTTC. Translating gives CASSTPGTGKNEQFF.

This chain links TRBV28 with TRBJ2-7; 7 nucleotides align to TRBD2. This CDR3 contains 11 residues. V shed 11 bases, J shed 4 bases, and the junction held 5 bases outside the gene matches. The V gene's germline CDR1 is MDHEN and CDR2 SYDVKM. The CDR3 DNA reads as TGTGCCGCCGGGGAGGGGTACGAGCAGTACTTC. Amino acid sequence: CAAGEGYEQYF. Together with reference TRBV28 and TRBJ2-7, the CDR3 gives the full variable domain: DVKVTQSSRYLVKRTGEKVFLECVQDMDHENMFWYRQDPGLGLRLIYFSYDVKMKEKGDIPEGYSVSREKKERFSLILESASTNQTSMYLCAAGEGYEQYFGPGTRLTVT.